This passage covers 20 T cell receptor beta chains from one sample sequenced in a study of control samples from healthy donors and cancer patients. Using immunoSEQ multiplex PCR, the repertoire was profiled, and TCRdb retains in-frame clones only, with some absent. The profile shows 80,000 to 100,000 clones, roughly 92% of them singletons. The sequencing sample was made of blood. These receptors were taken from a human donor in good health. The donor label of this sample is uncertain.

The chain combines TRBV3-1 (or the pseudogene TRBV3-2) with TRBJ2-1; the D gene could be TRBD1 or TRBD2 (5 bases each). Germline V lookup: CDR1 LGHDT, CDR2 YNNKEL (reference sequence). Trimming shortened V by 1 base and J by 2 bases, and 6 bases separated the two germline ends. The CDR3 consists of 14 residues. In DNA, the CDR3 is TGTGCCAGCAGCCAAGGGGGACCCTACAATGAGCAGTTCTTC. Encoded protein: CASSQGGPYNEQFF.

This chain links TRBV18 with TRBJ1-1; no clear D gene. Between the trimmed V and J ends, which lost 3 bases and 7 bases, there was a span of 12 bases. Germline CDR1 and CDR2: KGHSH and LQKENI. The CDR3 loop spans 13 amino acids. The chain's CDR3 is CASSPREDFEAFF. The CDR3 DNA sequence: TGTGCCAGCTCACCCCGGGAGGATTTTGAAGCTTTCTTT.

The V gene is TRBV2, the J gene TRBJ2-5, with D possibly being TRBD1 or TRBD2 (6 bases each). V gave up 4 bases and J gave up 5 bases, with 14 bases separating them. Per the germline V gene, CDR1 is SNHLY and CDR2 is FYNNEI. This CDR3 is 14 amino acids long. The CDR3 bases are TGTGCCAGCAGTGCTTGGGGGGCCGGGGAGACCCAGTACTTC. This gives the protein CASSAWGAGETQYF.

The rearrangement joins TRBV9 to TRBJ1-2; D gene unclear. Germline CDR1 is SGDLS and CDR2 is YYNGEE. Trimming stripped 4 bases from V and 5 bases from J, with 12 bases between. This CDR3 contains 13 residues. The CDR3 here is CASSQEGGYGYTF. Here the CDR3 DNA reads TGTGCCAGCAGCCAAGAAGGAGGGTATGGCTACACCTTC.

The chain employs TRBV7-9 and TRBJ2-2; the D gene could be TRBD1 or TRBD2 (5 bases each). Trimming cost V 7 bases and J 3 bases, with 15 bases left between them. The CDR3 is 15 residues long. Germline-derived CDR1 and CDR2 are SEHNR and FQNEAQ (reference sequence). The CDR3, as DNA: TGTGCCAGCATCTCGGTTGAGGGGTACACCGGGGAGCTGTTTTTT. Translated: CASISVEGYTGELFF.

V and J are TRBV27 and TRBJ1-2; 10 bases agree with TRBD1. Trimming took 0 bases from V and 5 from J; bases not matched to a gene: 12. The germline V gene has CDR1 MNHEY and CDR2 SMNVEV (reference sequence). This CDR3 spans 18 amino acids. This CDR3 is CASSLSIRGTGEGYGYTF. DNA of the CDR3: TGTGCCAGCAGTTTATCGATAAGAGGGACAGGGGAGGGATATGGCTACACCTTC.

Notes on this clone: Distinct nucleotide sequences in the sample also encode this CDR3. V gene TRBV5-1 combines with J gene TRBJ1-1; D unclear. The CDR3 has 12 amino acids. Per the germline V gene, CDR1 is SGHRS and CDR2 is YFSETQ. The germline V and J ends were trimmed by 2 bases and 1 base, with 3 bases remaining between them. For the CDR3, the DNA is TGCGCCAGCAGCTTACAGAACACTGAAGCTTTCTTT. It translates to CASSLQNTEAFF.

This clone is a singleton in its sample. The V gene is TRBV5-1, the J gene TRBJ2-1, with TRBD2 identical over 10 bases. Losses at the gene ends were 0 bases for V and 1 base for J; bases not matched to a gene: 1. This CDR3 has 16 residues. Per the germline V gene, CDR1 is SGHRS and CDR2 is YFSETQ. The CDR3 DNA reads TGCGCCAGCAGCTTGGAACTAGCGGGATCCTACAATGAGCAGTTCTTC. This sequence encodes CASSLELAGSYNEQFF.

The chain uses TRBV6-2 or TRBV6-3 and TRBJ1-2, with 9 positions matching TRBD1. Germline CDR1 and CDR2: MNHEY and SVGEGT. This CDR3 comprises 15 residues. J gave up 4 bases and V 4 bases, and 7 bases lay outside the gene matches. CDR3: CASSSRQGGVYGYTF. The CDR3 bases are TGTGCCAGCAGTTCAAGACAGGGGGGGGTCTATGGCTACACCTTC.

This chain links TRBV6-2 or TRBV6-3 with TRBJ2-3, with D possibly TRBD2 on 6 matching bases. CDR1 and CDR2 from the germline V gene are MNHEY and SVGEGT. Trimming took off 0 bases at V and 0 bases at J, with 16 bases between the two ends. The CDR3 length is 18 residues. CDR3 nucleotides: TGTGCCAGCAGTTACTCGAGTGGGGGGTGGGCTAGCACAGATACGCAGTATTTT. It yields the protein CASSYSSGGWASTDTQYF.

This chain joins TRBV24-1 and TRBJ2-5; D ambiguous. CDR3 length equals 12 residues. V lost 1 base and J lost 5, with 4 bases in between. CDR1 is KGHDR, CDR2 SFDVKD, per germline. The CDR3 loop reads CATSDLWETQYF. In nucleotides, the CDR3 is TGTGCCACCAGTGATTTATGGGAGACCCAGTACTTC.

The chain employs TRBV6-5 and TRBJ1-1; no clear D. Germline CDR1 and CDR2: MNHEY and SVGAGI. The V gene lost 8 bases and the J gene lost 5 bases, with 15 bases spanning the gap. The CDR3 contains 13 residues. DNA for the CDR3: TGTGCCAGCGGAGACGCGTGGGGAACTGAAGCTTTCTTT. Its protein product is CASGDAWGTEAFF.

The V call is TRBV11-2, the J call TRBJ2-7; D remains ambiguous. From germline, CDR1 is SGHAT and CDR2 FQNNGV. This CDR3 comprises 15 residues. V lost 0 bases, J lost 7 bases, and 16 bases lay in between. The CDR3 coding sequence is TGTGCCAGCAGCTTAGAAGGTTATCTCCTACGAGAGCAGTACTTC. The encoded protein is CASSLEGYLLREQYF.

The CDR3 reads CATLQQTGGYEQYF. DNA of the CDR3: TGTGCCACCCTACAGCAGACAGGAGGCTACGAGCAGTACTTC. V gene TRBV2 combines with J gene TRBJ2-7; D might be TRBD1 (6 bases). The CDR3 contains 14 residues. V was cut by 10 bases and J by 3 bases, with 19 bases left in between. Germline CDR1 is SNHLY and CDR2 is FYNNEI.

The rearrangement joins TRBV15 to TRBJ2-3, with 8 bases that match TRBD1. The V gene end was trimmed by 7 bases and the J gene end by 5 bases; junction bases not matched to a gene: 5. CDR3 length: 13 amino acids. Germline V gene lookup returns CDR1 LNHNV and CDR2 YYDKDF (reference sequence). CDR3 bases: TGTGCCACCATGCAGGGGGCTGGAGATACGCAGTATTTT. It is translated as CATMQGAGDTQYF.

The chain combines TRBV7-8 with TRBJ1-1; a possible D gene is TRBD1 (5 bases). The length of the CDR3 is 15 residues. The germline V gene has CDR1 SGHVS and CDR2 FQNEAQ. The V end lost 2 bases, the J end lost 4 bases, and 14 bases lay between the germline ends. The CDR3 loop reads CASSLLPGRATEAFF. DNA for the CDR3: TGTGCCAGCAGCTTACTTCCAGGGCGGGCCACTGAAGCTTTCTTT.

The rearrangement links TRBV5-5 to TRBJ1-3, with a tentative D call TRBD1 (5 bases). The CDR3 consists of 17 residues. The V and J ends lost 4 bases and 4 bases respectively, with 21 bases between them. From germline, CDR1 is SGHKS and CDR2 YYEKEE (reference sequence). The CDR3 DNA sequence: TGTGCCAGCAGCCCGGACGGGGGGGTCCGTGGCGGAAACACCATATATTTT. It encodes CASSPDGGVRGGNTIYF.

This rearrangement joins TRBV4-2 to TRBJ1-6; a possible D gene is TRBD1 (6 bases). The CDR3 loop spans 17 amino acids. Per germline, CDR1 LGHNA and CDR2 YNFKEQ. Deletions cut 2 bases from V and 5 bases from J, with 16 bases between. This CDR3 reads CASSQTPTGGNNSPLHF. CDR3 nucleotide sequence: TGTGCCAGCAGCCAAACCCCGACAGGCGGAAATAATTCACCCCTCCACTTT.

The chain uses TRBV20-1 and TRBJ1-4; 8 bases are shared with TRBD1. After removal of 3 bases from V and 3 bases from J, the junction contained 6 bases not matched to a gene. Germline lookup yields CDR1 DFQATT and CDR2 SNEGSKA (reference sequence). The CDR3 sequence is 15 residues long. This CDR3 is CSASSRTGSNEKLFF. In nucleotides, the CDR3 is TGCAGTGCTAGTTCGCGGACAGGGTCTAATGAAAAACTGTTTTTT.

The chain combines TRBV5-1 with TRBJ2-6, with D possibly matching TRBD2 (6 bases). The V gene lost 1 base and the J gene lost 0 bases, with 17 bases spanning the gap. CDR3 length: 19 residues. Per the germline V gene, CDR1 is SGHRS and CDR2 is YFSETQ. In DNA, the CDR3 is TGCGCCAGCAGCTTGAATGACGGGAGACTATCCTCTGGGGCCAACGTCCTGACTTTC. Protein product: CASSLNDGRLSSGANVLTF.